One and the same sample provided the 28 T cell receptor beta chains below, sequenced in a study of cytomegalovirus exposure and HLA in healthy donors (dated by TCRdb to 2016 to 2017). Preparation of the library involved the immunoSEQ multiplex PCR assay. Sourced from immuneACCESS, this table was stored by TCRdb with only in-frame sequences that have V and J called. A share of the clones is absent; for the studies checked, an unresolved V gene accounts for under half, and the remainder has no known explanation. The sample data list 120,000 or so clones, and more than 70% of these were observed just once. 2.1% of the sample belongs to the ten largest clones. Sequenced sample: PBMCs. Source of these receptors: a woman under 40 in good health and CMV-seronegative.

The CDR3, as DNA: TGTGCCAGCAGTTATGTGTATCCAGGGGACGTGGAAAAACTGTTTTTT. It encodes CASSYVYPGDVEKLFF. The chain couples TRBV6-5 to TRBJ1-4; TRBD1 is a possible D gene (6 bases). Trimming cost V 3 bases and J 8 bases, with 19 bases left between them. Germline CDR1 and CDR2: MNHEY and SVGAGI. The length of the CDR3 is 16 residues.

This clone has more than one count but fewer than ten. V is TRBV7-9 and J is TRBJ2-1; 9 positions match TRBD2. Unmatched junction bases numbered 9, after V lost 5 bases and J lost 4 bases. The CDR3 has 16 amino acids. Germline V lookup: CDR1 SEHNR, CDR2 FQNEAQ (reference sequence). CDR3 sequence reads: CASSPTSGSRYNEQFF. CDR3 in DNA: TGTGCCAGCAGCCCCACTAGCGGGTCCCGATACAATGAGCAGTTCTTC.

This clone appeared a single time. This chain joins TRBV2 and TRBJ1-2; TRBD1 is a possible D gene (5 bases). There are 13 residues in the CDR3. V lost 5 bases and J 4 bases, leaving 11 bases between the germline ends. The germline V gene encodes CDR1 SNHLY and CDR2 FYNNEI. The CDR3 nucleotides read TGTGCCAGCAGTTCTCCAGACAGCTATGGCTACACCTTC. This codes for CASSSPDSYGYTF.

V and J are TRBV7-9 and TRBJ1-1; 11 nucleotides match TRBD1. The CDR3 has 15 amino acids. Trimming at V came to 5 bases and at J to 5 bases, leaving 7 bases not matched to a gene. Germline CDR1 reads SEHNR; CDR2 reads FQNEAQ (reference sequence). CDR3 DNA: TGTGCCAGCAGCCCAGGGACAGGGGGGGTGACTGAAGCTTTCTTT. Translating it yields CASSPGTGGVTEAFF.

The chain combines TRBV6-5 with TRBJ2-2; 10 bases line up with TRBD1. Germline loops: CDR1 MNHEY, CDR2 SVGAGI. J was trimmed by 7 bases and V by 5 bases; bases with no gene match: 4. The CDR3 has 14 residues. CDR3 protein: CASSPTGGGGELFF. Here the CDR3 DNA reads TGTGCCAGCAGTCCGACAGGGGGCGGCGGGGAGCTGTTTTTT.

The rearrangement links TRBV7-8 to TRBJ2-7, with 10 bases lining up with TRBD2. Germline V gene data show CDR1 as SGHVS and CDR2 as FQNEAQ. The CDR3 is 15 amino acids. J was trimmed by 7 bases and V by 1 base; bases with no gene match: 7. CDR3 residues: CASSLEVAGGGEQYF. In nucleotides, the CDR3 is TGTGCCAGCAGCTTAGAGGTAGCGGGGGGCGGAGAGCAGTACTTC.

The CDR3 sequence is CASSSRGTGADEQFF. CDR3 sequence (DNA): TGCGCCAGCAGCTCCCGGGGGACAGGGGCGGATGAGCAGTTCTTC. The chain links TRBV5-1 to TRBJ2-1, with 10 bases aligning to TRBD1. This CDR3 is 15 amino acids long. With V trimmed by 3 bases and J by 8 bases, 8 bases remained unmatched. Per germline, CDR1 SGHRS and CDR2 YFSETQ.

The rearrangement joins TRBV27 to TRBJ1-4; 10 bases are a match to TRBD1. CDR1 is MNHEY, CDR2 SMNVEV, per germline (reference sequence). The CDR3 is made up of 17 amino acids. With 7 bases clipped from V and 7 bases from J, the junction kept 15 bases outside the gene matches. The CDR3 sequence: CASKALGDRGIGEKLFF. The CDR3 DNA follows: TGTGCCAGCAAGGCCCTCGGGGACAGGGGTATAGGTGAAAAACTGTTTTTT.

V usage is TRBV30 and J usage is TRBJ1-2; the D gene is possibly TRBD1 (5 bases). CDR1 and CDR2 (germline): GTSNPN, SVGIG (reference sequence). Trimming left V 3 bases short and J 1 base short, with 15 bases between. This CDR3 contains 15 residues. The CDR3 DNA reads TGTGCCTGGAGCCTTTACAGGACCTTTAACTATGGCTACACCTTC. Its translation: CAWSLYRTFNYGYTF.

V is TRBV6-1 and J is TRBJ2-5; no reliable D call. The germline V gene has CDR1 MNHNS and CDR2 SASEGT. Between the trimmed V and J ends, which lost 3 bases and 4 bases, there was a span of 15 bases. The CDR3 is 15 residues long. The CDR3 nucleotides read TGTGCCAGCAGTGACACCGGGTCCTCAAGAGAGACCCAGTACTTC. Translating it yields CASSDTGSSRETQYF.

The chain combines TRBV5-1 with TRBJ2-3; 10 nucleotides match TRBD2. CDR1 and CDR2 from the germline V gene are SGHRS and YFSETQ. The CDR3 has 16 residues. V gave up 4 bases and J gave up 1 base; unmatched junction bases: 6. The CDR3 here is CASSQFTSGGTDTQYF. CDR3 coding DNA: TGCGCCAGCAGCCAATTCACTAGCGGGGGCACAGATACGCAGTATTTT.

V gene TRBV7-2 combines with J gene TRBJ1-2; TRBD1 matches at 8 bases. Germline CDR1 is SGHTA and CDR2 is FQGNSA. The CDR3 spans 15 residues. V gave up 4 bases and J gave up 4 bases; unmatched junction bases: 8. CDR3 coding DNA: TGTGCCAGCAGCTCAATAGCAGGGGGCGCCTATGGCTACACCTTC. It codes for CASSSIAGGAYGYTF. The entire variable domain, with the rest obtained from reference TRBV7-2 and TRBJ1-2, is as follows: GAGVSQSPSNKVTEKGKDVELRCDPISGHTALYWYRQSLGQGLEFLIYFQGNSAPDKSGLPSDRFSAERTGGSVSTLTIQRTQQEDSAVYLCASSSIAGGAYGYTFGSGTRLTVV.

This clone has just one count. This chain links TRBV9 with TRBJ2-3; 9 bases match TRBD2. With 0 bases clipped from V and 2 bases from J, the junction kept 7 bases outside the gene matches. The germline V gene has CDR1 SGDLS and CDR2 YYNGEE. The CDR3 covers 17 residues. The chain's CDR3 is CASSVAPSGGSTDTQYF. The DNA for the CDR3 is TGTGCCAGCAGCGTAGCCCCAAGCGGGGGGTCCACAGATACGCAGTATTTT.

The V gene is TRBV7-8, the J gene TRBJ2-3, with D perhaps matching TRBD2 (7 bases). The CDR3 sequence is 17 residues long. The V and J ends lost 1 base and 0 bases respectively, with 14 bases between them. The V gene's germline CDR1 is SGHVS and CDR2 FQNEAQ. The DNA of the CDR3 is TGTGCCAGCAGCTTAGGAGCGGGACACTCTAGCACAGATACGCAGTATTTT. Amino acids: CASSLGAGHSSTDTQYF.

This rearrangement joins TRBV10-3 to TRBJ2-1; 11 bases are shared with TRBD2. This CDR3 region has 15 residues. V trimming: 3 bases; J trimming: 7 bases; junction bases outside the gene matches: 5. The germline CDR1 and CDR2 sequences are ENHRY and SYGVKD. For the CDR3, the DNA is TGTGCCATCAGTGATAATAGCGGGGGGGCAAATGAGCAGTTCTTC. This sequence encodes CAISDNSGGANEQFF.

The chain has TRBV7-9 and TRBJ1-1, with 12 nucleotides matching TRBD1. The CDR3 contains 15 residues. Germline lookup yields CDR1 SEHNR and CDR2 FQNEAQ (reference sequence). The V gene end was trimmed by 5 bases and the J gene end by 1 base; junction bases not matched to a gene: 2. CDR3 protein: CASSRGQGANTEAFF. For the CDR3, the DNA is TGTGCCAGCAGCCGGGGACAGGGGGCGAACACTGAAGCTTTCTTT. The variable domain in full, completed from reference TRBV7-9 and TRBJ1-1, reads DTGVSQNPRHKITKRGQNVTFRCDPISEHNRLYWYRQTLGQGPEFLTYFQNEAQLEKSRLLSDRFSAERPKGSFSTLEIQRTEQGDSAMYLCASSRGQGANTEAFFGQGTRLTVV.

The chain uses TRBV11-2 and TRBJ2-7, with unresolved D. Trimming shortened V by 7 bases and J by 0 bases, and 10 bases separated the two germline ends. Germline CDR1 SGHAT, CDR2 FQNNGV. CDR3 length: 13 amino acids. The CDR3 loop reads CASTLKISYEQYF. The CDR3 DNA reads as TGTGCCAGCACTTTAAAAATCTCCTACGAGCAGTACTTC.

The chain carries TRBV7-2 and TRBJ1-4; D not certain. The length of the CDR3 is 15 residues. Trimming took off 0 bases at V and 1 base at J, with 6 bases between the two ends. The germline gives CDR1 SGHTA, CDR2 FQGNSA. CDR3 bases: TGTGCCAGCAGCTTAGCCGGAGGAACTAATGAAAAACTGTTTTTT. This translates into CASSLAGGTNEKLFF.

The genes are TRBV5-1 and TRBJ2-5, with D perhaps TRBD2 (5 bases). V gave up 4 bases and J gave up 7 bases, with 11 bases separating them. CDR1 is SGHRS, CDR2 YFSETQ, per germline. The CDR3 has 12 amino acids. The DNA for the CDR3 is TGCGCCAGCAGCCCCCGGGGAATGACCCAGTACTTC. Amino acid sequence: CASSPRGMTQYF.

The J gene is TRBJ2-2, the V gene TRBV27; D unresolved. Looked up from germline, CDR1 is MNHEY and CDR2 is SMNVEV (reference sequence). The V and J ends lost 6 bases and 3 bases respectively, with 11 bases between them. This CDR3 has 14 amino acids. This CDR3 is CASRYTSHTGELFF. CDR3 DNA sequence: TGTGCCAGCAGGTACACATCCCACACCGGGGAGCTGTTTTTT.

For the CDR3, the DNA is TGTGCCAGCAGTTTAACAGGTCTGAGTAACGAGCAGTACTTC. This gives the protein CASSLTGLSNEQYF. The chain is built from TRBV6-6 and TRBJ2-7; TRBD1 might be the D (5 bases). Trimming left V 4 bases short and J 5 bases short, with 15 bases between. The CDR3 has 14 residues. Germline lookup yields CDR1 MNHNY and CDR2 SVGAGI (reference sequence).

The chain employs TRBV30 and TRBJ1-1; D remains ambiguous. From germline, CDR1 is GTSNPN and CDR2 SVGIG (reference sequence). V was clipped by 0 bases and J by 6 bases, with 20 bases between them. There are 16 residues in the CDR3. CDR3 loop: CAWSVPGGTKKPEAFF. The CDR3 DNA reads TGTGCCTGGAGTGTACCTGGCGGAACCAAAAAGCCTGAAGCTTTCTTT. The complete variable domain, with remaining parts taken from reference TRBV30 and TRBJ1-1, reads SQTIHQWPATLVQPVGSPLSLECTVEGTSNPNLYWYRQAAGRGLQLLFYSVGIGQISSEVPQNLSASRPQDRQFILSSKKLLLSDSGFYLCAWSVPGGTKKPEAFFGQGTRLTVV.

The chain has TRBV7-9 and TRBJ2-5, with 7 bases lining up with TRBD1. CDR3 length: 16 residues. Germline V CDR1 and CDR2: SEHNR, FQNEAQ (reference sequence). V lost 3 bases and J lost 1; bases outside the gene matches: 8. The CDR3 spells CASSFLAGGSQETQYF. DNA for the CDR3: TGTGCCAGCAGCTTTTTGGCAGGGGGATCCCAAGAGACCCAGTACTTC.

The gene calls are TRBV10-3 and TRBJ1-2; 7 bases map to TRBD1. Germline V gene lookup returns CDR1 ENHRY and CDR2 SYGVKD. CDR3 length: 14 residues. Unmatched junction bases numbered 4, after V lost 2 bases and J lost 4 bases. The CDR3 nucleotides read TGTGCCATCAGTGAGGCAGGGGGGAGCTATGGCTACACCTTC. It translates to CAISEAGGSYGYTF.

The CDR3 DNA reads TGTGCCTGGAGTAGCCAGGGGGCAGTTAATTCACCCCTCCACTTT. This gives the protein CAWSSQGAVNSPLHF. The chain uses TRBV30 and TRBJ1-6, with 8 bases lining up with TRBD1. The germline CDR1 and CDR2 sequences are GTSNPN and SVGIG (reference sequence). V lost 2 bases, J lost 6 bases, and 6 bases stayed unmatched. The CDR3 contains 15 residues.

V is TRBV6-5 and J is TRBJ2-5, with 7 bases matching TRBD2. This CDR3 is built from 16 residues. CDR1 is MNHEY, CDR2 SVGAGI, per germline. Losses at the gene ends were 2 bases for V and 1 base for J; bases not matched to a gene: 7. The CDR3 DNA reads TGTGCCAGCAGTTACAGGCTAGCGGACCCCCAAGAGACCCAGTACTTC. Protein: CASSYRLADPQETQYF.

J is TRBJ1-5 and V is TRBV11-2, with a weak D call TRBD1 (5 bases). Germline assignment: CDR1 SGHAT and CDR2 FQNNGV. V was pared by 3 bases and J by 2 bases, with 17 bases between. This CDR3 has 17 residues. The CDR3: CASSLMSTQGGNQPQHF. The CDR3 coding sequence is TGTGCCAGCAGCTTGATGTCTACGCAGGGCGGCAATCAGCCCCAGCATTTT.

By its share, this clone is medium-sized (0.01 to 0.1%). The chain links TRBV27 to TRBJ1-2; the match to TRBD1 covers 8 bases. The CDR3 is 15 amino acids. V shed 8 bases and J 7 bases; nucleotides not matched to a gene: 15. Germline lookup yields CDR1 MNHEY and CDR2 SMNVEV (reference sequence). The chain's CDR3 is CASRPSTGVMGGYTF. In nucleotides, the CDR3 is TGTGCCAGCCGACCCTCGACAGGGGTGATGGGTGGCTACACCTTC.